The 14 T cell receptor beta chains presented below share a single source sample, sequenced in a study of neoadjuvant anti-PD-1 for oral cavity cancer. The data were produced by immunoSEQ multiplex PCR, yet TCRdb's version contains in-frame clones alone and is incomplete. The table has tens of thousands of clones, 79% seen once; the top ten hold around 2.6%. Sequencing was performed on PBMCs, taken before nivolumab (anti-PD-1) treatment. Source of these receptors: a person aged 35-79 years with oral cavity squamous cell carcinoma.

For the CDR3, the DNA is TGTGCCAGCAGCGACCGGGGCGTAAACACCATATATTTT. Translation: CASSDRGVNTIYF. The V gene is TRBV7-9, the J gene TRBJ1-3, with D possibly TRBD1 on 5 matching bases. Trimming took 5 bases from V and 6 from J, leaving 11 bases between them. Per the germline V gene, CDR1 is SEHNR and CDR2 is FQNEAQ (reference sequence). The CDR3 has 13 amino acids. Filled out from reference TRBV7-9 and TRBJ1-3, the complete variable domain reads DTGVSQNPRHKITKRGQNVTFRCDPISEHNRLYWYRQTLGQGPEFLTYFQNEAQLEKSRLLSDRFSAERPKGSFSTLEIQRTEQGDSAMYLCASSDRGVNTIYFGEGSWLTVV.

This chain uses TRBV6-6 with TRBJ2-1; TRBD1 matches at 7 bases. Trimming at V came to 0 bases and at J to 9 bases, leaving 5 bases not matched to a gene. This CDR3 is 14 amino acids long. Germline lookup yields CDR1 MNHNY and CDR2 SVGAGI (reference sequence). The chain's CDR3 is CASSYSQGWGEQFF. The DNA of the CDR3 is TGTGCCAGCAGTTACTCACAGGGGTGGGGTGAGCAGTTCTTC.

This clone came up once. This rearrangement joins TRBV5-4 to TRBJ2-2; maybe TRBD2 (5 bases). Germline values: CDR1 SGHNT, CDR2 YYREEE (reference sequence). The CDR3 consists of 16 residues. Between the trimmed V and J ends, which lost 5 bases and 0 bases, there was a span of 14 bases. The CDR3 nucleotides read TGTGCCAGCAGTCTTCCCGGACTTGCGAACACCGGGGAGCTGTTTTTT. This codes for CASSLPGLANTGELFF.

The CDR3 spells CASSVATSGTSDTQYF. Written as DNA, the CDR3 is TGTGCCAGCAGCGTAGCAACTAGCGGGACTTCTGATACGCAGTATTTT. The V and J genes are TRBV9 and TRBJ2-3, with 10 bases aligning to TRBD2. This CDR3 contains 16 residues. CDR1 and CDR2 from the germline V gene are SGDLS and YYNGEE. Unmatched junction bases numbered 7, after V lost 0 bases and J lost 6 bases.

The genes are TRBV5-8 and TRBJ2-7; TRBD1 matches 12 bases. In germline, CDR1 is SGHTS, CDR2 YDEGEE. This CDR3 is built from 14 residues. The trim removed 4 bases at V and 6 bases at J, leaving 5 bases unmatched. The CDR3, as DNA: TGTGCCAGCAGCGTCCGGGACAGGGGGCGCGAGCAGTACTTC. It encodes CASSVRDRGREQYF.

This clone came up once. J is TRBJ2-1 and V is TRBV5-1, with 9 positions matching TRBD2. Trimming cost V 4 bases and J 2 bases; bases outside gene matches: 7. The germline V gene has CDR1 SGHRS and CDR2 YFSETQ. The CDR3 covers 16 residues. CDR3 nucleotides: TGCGCCAGCAGCAAGGAGCCTAGCGGGACCTACAATGAGCAGTTCTTC. Its protein product is CASSKEPSGTYNEQFF.

The chain uses TRBV5-1 and TRBJ2-1; 9 bases fit TRBD2. Germline V lookup: CDR1 SGHRS, CDR2 YFSETQ. With V trimmed by 4 bases and J by 7 bases, 3 bases remained unmatched. The CDR3 is 13 amino acids. CDR3 region: CASSPGLANEQFF. In DNA form, the CDR3 reads TGCGCCAGCAGCCCGGGACTAGCAAATGAGCAGTTCTTC.

The genes are TRBV5-1 and TRBJ2-7, with 14 positions matching TRBD2. Trimming took 6 bases from V and 6 from J; bases not matched to a gene: 8. The CDR3 runs to 15 residues. Germline V CDR1 and CDR2: SGHRS, YFSETQ. CDR3 loop: CASTQTGLAGVEQYF. The CDR3 DNA sequence: TGCGCCAGCACCCAGACGGGACTAGCGGGAGTCGAGCAGTACTTC.

This chain links TRBV4-1 with TRBJ2-5; 8 nucleotides line up with TRBD2. The J segment lost 2 bases and the V segment lost 1 base, leaving 9 bases of the junction unmatched. The CDR3 totals 17 residues. The germline V gene has CDR1 MGHRA and CDR2 YSYEKL. The CDR3 DNA follows: TGCGCCAGCAGCCAAGGTCCAGCGGGAGAATTACAAGAGACCCAGTACTTC. Protein: CASSQGPAGELQETQYF.

V and J are TRBV7-2 and TRBJ2-1; 14 nucleotides line up with TRBD2. The CDR3 is 15 residues long. The V segment lost 3 bases and the J segment 8 bases; nucleotides outside the gene matches: 3. Germline CDR1 is SGHTA and CDR2 is FQGNSA. Here the CDR3 DNA reads TGTGCCAGCAGCTTGACTAGCGGGGGGGCCGATGAGCAGTTCTTC. Protein: CASSLTSGGADEQFF. The whole variable domain, filled in from reference TRBV7-2 and TRBJ2-1, reads GAGVSQSPSNKVTEKGKDVELRCDPISGHTALYWYRQSLGQGLEFLIYFQGNSAPDKSGLPSDRFSAERTGGSVSTLTIQRTQQEDSAVYLCASSLTSGGADEQFFGPGTRLTVL.

The rearrangement uses TRBV2 and TRBJ1-5; possible D gene TRBD1, 6 bases. Trimming removed 8 bases from V and 2 bases from J, with 16 bases in between. CDR3 length: 15 residues. Germline CDR1 SNHLY, CDR2 FYNNEI. The CDR3 loop reads CASGGQGIGNQPQHF. The CDR3 nucleotides read TGTGCCAGCGGGGGGCAGGGTATCGGCAATCAGCCCCAGCATTTT.

This chain uses TRBV16 with TRBJ1-1; the D gene is possibly TRBD1 (5 bases). Trimming stripped 4 bases from V and 4 bases from J, with 13 bases between. Germline loops: CDR1 KGHSY, CDR2 FQNENV. CDR3 size: 14 residues. The CDR3 reads CASSLIGGGTEAFF. The CDR3 bases are TGTGCCAGCAGCCTGATTGGGGGTGGCACTGAAGCTTTCTTT.

The count of this clone is one. The chain links TRBV29-1 to TRBJ1-2, with 7 nucleotides matching TRBD1. The CDR3 loop spans 14 amino acids. V shed 6 bases, J shed 1 base, and the junction held 8 bases outside the gene matches. CDR1 and CDR2 (germline): SQVTM, ANQGSEA. The CDR3 DNA follows: TGCAGCGTAGCTCTACAGGGGAGTAACTATGGCTACACCTTC. The encoded protein is CSVALQGSNYGYTF. Looking up the rest from reference TRBV29-1 and TRBJ1-2 gives the full variable domain: SAVISQKPSRDICQRGTSLTIQCQVDSQVTMMFWYRQQPGQSLTLIATANQGSEATYESGFVIDKFPISRPNLTFSTLTVSNMSPEDSSIYLCSVALQGSNYGYTFGSGTRLTVV.

The rearrangement uses TRBV30 and TRBJ1-3, with 7 positions matching TRBD1. Trimming removed 8 bases from V and 0 bases from J; junction bases left unmatched: 13. Germline V gives CDR1 GTSNPN, CDR2 SVGIG (reference sequence). The CDR3 is made up of 16 amino acids. In DNA, the CDR3 is TGTGCCGCGATCCGGGACAGCCATTTCTCTGGAAACACCATATATTTT. It specifies CAAIRDSHFSGNTIYF.